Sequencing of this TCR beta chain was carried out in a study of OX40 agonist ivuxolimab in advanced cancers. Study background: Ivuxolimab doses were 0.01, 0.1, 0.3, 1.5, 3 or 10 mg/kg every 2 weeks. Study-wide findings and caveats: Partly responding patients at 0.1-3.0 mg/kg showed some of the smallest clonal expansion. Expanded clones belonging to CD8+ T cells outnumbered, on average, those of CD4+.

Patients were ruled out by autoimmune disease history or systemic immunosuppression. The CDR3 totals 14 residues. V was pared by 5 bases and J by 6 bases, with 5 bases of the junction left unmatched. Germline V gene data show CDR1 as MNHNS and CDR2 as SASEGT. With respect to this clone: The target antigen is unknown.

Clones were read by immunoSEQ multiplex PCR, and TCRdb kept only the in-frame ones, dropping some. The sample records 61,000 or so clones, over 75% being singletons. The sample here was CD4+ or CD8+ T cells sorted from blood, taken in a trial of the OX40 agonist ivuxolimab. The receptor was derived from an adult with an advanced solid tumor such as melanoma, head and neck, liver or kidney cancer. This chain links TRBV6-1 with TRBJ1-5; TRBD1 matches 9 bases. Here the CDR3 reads CASSLTGGGQPQHF. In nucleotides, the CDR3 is TGTGCCAGCAGTCTAACAGGGGGCGGTCAGCCCCAGCATTTT.